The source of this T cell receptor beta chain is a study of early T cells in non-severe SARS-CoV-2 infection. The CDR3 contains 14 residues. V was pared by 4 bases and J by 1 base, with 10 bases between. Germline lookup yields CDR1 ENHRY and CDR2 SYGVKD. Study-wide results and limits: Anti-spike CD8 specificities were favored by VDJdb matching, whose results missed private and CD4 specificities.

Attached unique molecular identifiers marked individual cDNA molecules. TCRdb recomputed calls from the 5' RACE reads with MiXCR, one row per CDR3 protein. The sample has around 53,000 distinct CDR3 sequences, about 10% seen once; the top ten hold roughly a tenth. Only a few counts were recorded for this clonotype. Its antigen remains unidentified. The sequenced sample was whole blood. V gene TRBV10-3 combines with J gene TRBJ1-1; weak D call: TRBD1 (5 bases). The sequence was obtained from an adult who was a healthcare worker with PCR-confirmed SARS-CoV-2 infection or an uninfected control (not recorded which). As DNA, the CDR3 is TGTGCCATCAGTGTTGGGGGAGCGAACACTGAAGCTTTCTTT. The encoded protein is CAISVGGANTEAFF.